The present T cell receptor (beta chain) was sequenced within a study of T cell repertoires in cytomegalovirus infection (dated by TCRdb to 2018 to 2020). Concerning the study at large: Peptide stimulations targeted recently identified HLA-C-restricted CMV epitopes, whose presentation resists viral immunomodulation, together with well-studied HLA-B-restricted epitopes. Donor HLA type was relevant to the analysis, as public TCR beta signatures indicated carriage of CMV infection together with the matching HLA type.

The junction carries 10 bases between V and J, which are trimmed by 8 bases and 6 bases respectively. CDR1 and CDR2, looked up from the germline V gene, are MDHEN and SYDVKM. The CDR3 goes from the cysteine to the phenylalanine over 11 residues. Left in the record is the CDR3 DNA by itself, 33 bases read in frame from the first base. Summary of the overall study and its limitations: The ex vivo response was dominated by HLA-C-restricted CMV-specific TCR beta clonotypes, and the single most frequent clonotype in two of eight donors was supplied by these HLA-C-restricted clonotypes. In both this cohort and an independent cohort of 352 donors, the cumulative frequency of public TCR beta family members distinguished carriers of CMV infection plus the relevant HLA type.

Points on this clonotype: Its antigen has not been determined. Base qualities are not recorded, but no much larger clone differs from it by a single base.

The meaning of the sample's treatment or condition label: in vitro stimulation with specific CMV peptide epitopes to enrich CMV-specific T cells. Sequencing took place on an Illumina HiSeq 1500. TCRdb trimmed the raw reads at Q25, called clones with MiXCR and kept productive beta chains. A single entry per CDR3 protein holds the most common genes and DNA from its merged rows. This sample lists fewer than 900,000 distinct CDR3 sequences; around 29% were detected once. The top ten clonotypes cover about an eighth of the sample. The receptor comes from a human donor in good health (CMV status not recorded). Some clones in this sample may be carry-over from other donors' samples. This sample comprised cultured CD8+ T cells from PBMCs, obtained from culture after CMV antigen stimulation. Recombination connected TRBV28 to TRBJ1-1; 6 matching bases give a weak D call of TRBD1. CDR3 region: CASDRSSEAFF. The sequenced DNA: TGTGCCAGCGACAGGTCTTCTGAAGCTTTCTTT.